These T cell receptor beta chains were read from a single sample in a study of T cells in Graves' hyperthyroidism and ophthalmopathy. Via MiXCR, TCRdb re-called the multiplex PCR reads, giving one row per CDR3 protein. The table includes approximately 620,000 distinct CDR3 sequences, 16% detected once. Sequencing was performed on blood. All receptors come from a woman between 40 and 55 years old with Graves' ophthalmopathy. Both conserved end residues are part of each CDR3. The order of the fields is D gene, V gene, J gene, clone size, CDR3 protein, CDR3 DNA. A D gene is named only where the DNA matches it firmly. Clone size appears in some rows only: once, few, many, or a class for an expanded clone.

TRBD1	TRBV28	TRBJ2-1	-	CASSFPHRRGQGSYNEQFF	TGTGCCAGCAGTTTTCCCCACAGACGTGGACAGGGATCCTACAATGAGCAGTTCTTC
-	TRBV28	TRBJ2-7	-	CASNPGTPSYEQYF	TGTGCCAGCAACCCAGGGACACCCTCCTACGAGCAGTACTTC
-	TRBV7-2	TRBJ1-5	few	CASSLDRTQPQHF	TGTGCCAGCAGCTTAGACCGGACCCAGCCCCAGCATTTT
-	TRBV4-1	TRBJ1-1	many	CASSQERQWTTNTEAFF	TGCGCCAGCAGCCAAGAACGCCAATGGACTACGAACACTGAAGCTTTCTTT
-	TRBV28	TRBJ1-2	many	CASSLRGGRGLSGYTF	TGTGCCAGCAGTTTACGCGGGGGAAGGGGTCTAAGCGGCTACACCTTC
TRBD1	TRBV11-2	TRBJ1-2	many	CASRLGQANYGYTF	TGTGCCAGCAGATTGGGACAGGCGAACTATGGCTACACCTTC
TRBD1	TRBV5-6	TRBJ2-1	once	CASSRTGGGMRDQYNEQFF	TGTGCCAGCAGCCGGACAGGGGGCGGGATGAGGGATCAATACAATGAGCAGTTCTTC
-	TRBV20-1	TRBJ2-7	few	CSAPEAYEQYF	TGCAGTGCGCCGGAAGCCTACGAGCAGTACTTC
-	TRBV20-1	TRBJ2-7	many	CSARDSQGKSYEQYF	TGCAGTGCTAGAGATAGCCAGGGGAAGTCCTACGAGCAGTACTTC
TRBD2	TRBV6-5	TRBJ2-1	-	CASSYVSSGRNEQFF	TGTGCCAGCAGTTACGTGTCTAGCGGGCGCAATGAGCAGTTCTTC
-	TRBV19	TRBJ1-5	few	CARIRPTVHQPQHF	TGTGCCAGGATCCGACCGACAGTCCATCAGCCCCAGCATTTT
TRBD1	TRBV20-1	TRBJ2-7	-	CSASETGTGRYEQYF	TGCAGTGCCTCCGAAACCGGGACAGGGAGATACGAGCAGTACTTC
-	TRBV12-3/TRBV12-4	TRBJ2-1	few	CASRGDTFYYNEQFF	TGTGCCAGCAGGGGGGACACCTTCTACTACAATGAGCAGTTCTTC
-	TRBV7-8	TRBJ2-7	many	CASSPGRSYEQYF	TGTGCCAGCAGCCCAGGGAGATCCTACGAGCAGTACTTC
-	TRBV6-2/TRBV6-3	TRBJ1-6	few	CASKYRDNNSPLHF	TGTGCCAGCAAATACCGGGACAATAATTCACCCCTCCACTTT
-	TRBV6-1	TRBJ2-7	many	CASMGMGSYEQYF	TGTGCCAGCATGGGGATGGGATCCTACGAGCAGTACTTC
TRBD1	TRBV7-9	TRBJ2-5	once	CASSWGQGSRETQYF	TGTGCCAGCAGCTGGGGACAGGGGAGTCGGGAGACCCAGTACTTC
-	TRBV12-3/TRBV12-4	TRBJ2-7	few	CASGKGYEQYF	TGTGCCAGCGGAAAAGGTTACGAGCAGTACTTC
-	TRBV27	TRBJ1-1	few	CASSISGDTEAFF	TGTGCCAGCAGTATATCGGGGGACACTGAAGCTTTCTTT
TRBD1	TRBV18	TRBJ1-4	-	CASSTGTGEKLFF	TGTGCCAGCTCAACGGGGACAGGAGAAAAACTGTTTTTT
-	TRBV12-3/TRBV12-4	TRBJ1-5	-	CASSPDGALNQPQHF	TGTGCCAGCAGTCCAGACGGGGCCCTCAATCAGCCCCAGCATTTT
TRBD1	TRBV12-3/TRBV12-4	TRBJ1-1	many	CASSLKGTGGTEAFF	TGTGCCAGCAGTTTAAAAGGGACAGGGGGGACTGAAGCTTTCTTT
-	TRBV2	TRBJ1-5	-	CASSWDGATSNQPQHF	TGTGCCAGCAGTTGGGATGGGGCTACAAGCAATCAGCCCCAGCATTTT
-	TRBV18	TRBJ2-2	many	CASSPGVNTGELFF	TGTGCCAGCTCACCAGGGGTGAACACCGGGGAGCTGTTTTTT
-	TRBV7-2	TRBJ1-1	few	CASSLGIQQDLNTEAFF	TGTGCCAGCAGCTTGGGGATTCAACAGGATCTTAACACTGAAGCTTTCTTT
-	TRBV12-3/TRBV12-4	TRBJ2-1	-	CASSFVIGADSYNEQFF	TGTGCCAGCAGTTTTGTCATCGGGGCCGACTCCTACAATGAGCAGTTCTTC
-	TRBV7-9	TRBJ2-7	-	CASSLEGSSSYEQYF	TGTGCCAGCAGCTTAGAGGGCAGTAGCTCCTACGAGCAGTACTTC
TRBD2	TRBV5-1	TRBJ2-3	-	CASSDFPRGSTDTQYF	TGCGCCAGCAGCGATTTCCCGCGGGGGAGCACAGATACGCAGTATTTT
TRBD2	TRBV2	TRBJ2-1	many	CASSESIGTSGSYEQFF	TGTGCCAGCAGTGAATCTATCGGGACTAGCGGGAGCTATGAGCAGTTCTTC
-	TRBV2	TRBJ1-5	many	CASLPDTRSNQPQHF	TGTGCCAGCCTACCGGACACCCGTAGCAATCAGCCCCAGCATTTT
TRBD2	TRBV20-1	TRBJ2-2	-	CSARGGGAGELFF	TGCAGTGCTAGAGGGGGGGGAGCCGGGGAGCTGTTTTTT
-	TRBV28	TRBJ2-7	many	CASSLLGLGSYEQYF	TGTGCCAGCAGTTTATTGGGGCTGGGGAGCTACGAGCAGTACTTC
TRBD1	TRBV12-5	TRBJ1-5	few	CASGPGQEGGQPQHF	TGTGCTAGTGGCCCGGGACAGGAGGGCGGTCAGCCCCAGCATTTT
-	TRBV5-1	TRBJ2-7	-	CASSLAAGTLYEQYF	TGCGCCAGCAGCTTGGCGGCAGGGACCCTATACGAGCAGTACTTC
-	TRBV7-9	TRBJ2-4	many	CASEGSENIQYF	TGTGCCAGCGAGGGATCCGAAAACATTCAGTACTTC
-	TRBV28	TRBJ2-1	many	CASSFRGGSYNEQFF	TGTGCCAGCAGCTTTAGGGGCGGGTCGTACAATGAGCAGTTCTTC
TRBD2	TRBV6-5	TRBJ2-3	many	CASSSGTSGGTDTQYF	TGTGCCAGCAGTTCCGGGACTAGCGGGGGCACAGATACGCAGTATTTT
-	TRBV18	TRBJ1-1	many	CASSPGHGAEAFF	TGTGCCAGCTCACCGGGACACGGAGCGGAAGCTTTCTTT
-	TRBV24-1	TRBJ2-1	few	CATSDQGTGNNEQFF	TGTGCCACCAGTGATCAGGGAACGGGGAACAATGAGCAGTTCTTC
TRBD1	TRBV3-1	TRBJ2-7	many	CASSRTGGFSSGVYEQYF	TGTGCCAGCAGCCGAACAGGGGGCTTTTCATCTGGCGTTTACGAGCAGTACTTC
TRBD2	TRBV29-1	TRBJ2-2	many	CSVAGLAGTGELFF	TGCAGCGTTGCGGGGCTAGCGGGAACCGGGGAGCTGTTTTTT
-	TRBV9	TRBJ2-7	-	CASNEQYF	TGTGCCAGCAACGAGCAGTACTTC
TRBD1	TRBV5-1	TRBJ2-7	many	CASARLPTGSSTYEQYF	TGCGCCAGCGCCCGTCTTCCGACAGGGTCCTCCACGTACGAGCAGTACTTC
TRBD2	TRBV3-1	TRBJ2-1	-	CASSQGGDNEQFF	TGTGCCAGCAGCCAGGGAGGGGACAATGAGCAGTTCTTC
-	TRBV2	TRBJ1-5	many	CASSETDSNQPQHF	TGTGCCAGCAGTGAGACAGATAGCAATCAGCCCCAGCATTTT
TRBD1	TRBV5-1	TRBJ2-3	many	CASSSGTGPDTQYF	TGCGCCAGCAGCTCCGGGACAGGGCCAGATACGCAGTATTTT
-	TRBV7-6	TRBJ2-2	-	CASSVSRDLLTGELFF	TGTGCCAGCAGCGTCTCCCGGGACTTACTCACCGGGGAGCTGTTTTTT
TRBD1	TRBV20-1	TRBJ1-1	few	CSARPGTGWVAFF	TGCAGTGCTCGTCCCGGGACAGGGTGGGTAGCTTTCTTT
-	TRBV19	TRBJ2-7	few	CASSMGYRTLPGHEQYF	TGTGCCAGTAGTATGGGGTATAGGACGTTGCCGGGACACGAGCAGTACTTC
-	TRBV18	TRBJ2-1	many	CASSLGDGAEQFF	TGTGCCAGCTCCTTGGGTGATGGCGCGGAGCAGTTCTTC
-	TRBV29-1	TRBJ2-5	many	CSAPGVGDQETQYF	TGCAGCGCCCCCGGGGTGGGGGACCAAGAGACCCAGTACTTC
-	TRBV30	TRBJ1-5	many	CAWSVPSGAVNQPQHF	TGTGCCTGGAGTGTTCCCTCAGGGGCCGTCAATCAGCCCCAGCATTTT
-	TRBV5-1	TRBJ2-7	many	CASGTGQGYEQYF	TGCGCCAGCGGAACGGGACAAGGATACGAGCAGTACTTC
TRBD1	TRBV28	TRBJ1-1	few	CASRTARQGTNTEAFF	TGTGCCAGCAGAACAGCCCGACAGGGGACGAACACTGAAGCTTTCTTT
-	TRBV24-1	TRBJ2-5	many	CATSDLEDSGLETQYF	TGTGCCACCAGTGATTTGGAGGACAGCGGTTTGGAGACCCAGTACTTC